What follows are 25 T cell receptor beta chains derived from one specimen sequenced in a study of yellow fever vaccine responses in identical twins. TCRdb re-derived calls from the RT-PCR reads in MiXCR, one entry per CDR3 protein. This table has about 19,000 distinct CDR3 sequences, around 67% appearing once. This material consisted of T cells from blood (PBMCs), unsorted or a sorted subset (not recorded which), taken before or after yellow fever vaccination (not recorded which). The receptors here all came from a woman under 30 who received the yellow fever vaccine.

The chain recombines TRBV2 with TRBJ1-2, with no clear D. The CDR3 runs 11 residues. Per the germline V gene, CDR1 is SNHLY and CDR2 is FYNNEI. Trimming removed 10 bases at V and 7 bases at J, with 13 bases between. The CDR3 loop reads CATITEFGYTF. DNA of the CDR3: TGTGCCACCATAACAGAGTTTGGCTACACCTTC.

This clonotype showed up just a few times. The V gene is TRBV6-5, the J gene TRBJ1-3; weak D call: TRBD1 (5 bases). This CDR3 has 16 residues. Trimming removed 2 bases at V and 1 base at J, with 12 bases between. From germline, CDR1 is MNHEY and CDR2 SVGAGI. CDR3 DNA sequence: TGTGCCAGCAGTTACGGGGGGGAACTATCTGGAAACACCATATATTTT. Amino acids: CASSYGGELSGNTIYF.

The gene calls are TRBV2 and TRBJ1-5; possible D gene TRBD1, 5 bases. The CDR3 is 13 amino acids. Germline values: CDR1 SNHLY, CDR2 FYNNEI. V gave up 5 bases and J gave up 3 bases, with 8 bases separating them. The CDR3 reads CASSKDTNQPQHF. CDR3 DNA: TGTGCCAGCAGTAAGGACACCAATCAGCCCCAGCATTTT.

The chain recombines TRBV6-1 with TRBJ2-1; maybe TRBD2 (6 bases). V was shortened by 6 bases and J by 4 bases, with 13 bases between the two germline ends. Germline V gene lookup returns CDR1 MNHNS and CDR2 SASEGT. This CDR3 is built from 14 residues. The CDR3 DNA follows: TGTGCCAGCAGCGGGGAGGCCGAATACAATGAGCAGTTCTTC. Its translation: CASSGEAEYNEQFF.

The chain employs TRBV24-1 and TRBJ2-5; possible D gene TRBD1, 6 bases. CDR1 is KGHDR and CDR2 is SFDVKD in the germline V gene. The CDR3 has 15 residues. V dropped 5 bases and J dropped 2 bases, with 14 bases sitting between them. CDR3 nucleotide sequence: TGTGCCACCAGTGTCAGGGGCGAGGGTCAAGAGACCCAGTACTTC. This codes for CATSVRGEGQETQYF.

This clonotype was seen a handful of times. The rearrangement joins TRBV7-9 to TRBJ2-3; TRBD2 matches 7 bases. With 3 bases clipped from V and 2 bases from J, the junction kept 5 bases outside the gene matches. Per germline, CDR1 SEHNR and CDR2 FQNEAQ (reference sequence). The CDR3 consists of 15 residues. In DNA form, the CDR3 reads TGTGCCAGCAGCTTCGGTGCGGGGGACACAGATACGCAGTATTTT. Translating it yields CASSFGAGDTDTQYF.

This rearrangement joins TRBV2 to TRBJ2-3; possible D gene TRBD1, 6 bases. Germline V CDR1 and CDR2: SNHLY, FYNNEI. This CDR3 region has 18 residues. V lost 6 bases to trimming and J lost 6 bases, with 28 bases between them. CDR3 protein: CASSETNRASSALDTQYF. CDR3 nucleotides: TGTGCCAGCAGCGAAACAAACAGGGCTTCTTCAGCTCTGGATACGCAGTATTTT.

This clonotype has a single count. This chain connects TRBV28 to TRBJ2-7, with TRBD1 as a possible D gene (5 bases). CDR1 is MDHEN, CDR2 SYDVKM, per germline. The CDR3 loop spans 13 amino acids. The V and J ends lost 5 bases and 3 bases respectively, with 11 bases between them. CDR3 in DNA: TGTGCCAGCAGTCTAGGAGACAGCTACGAGCAGTACTTC. Protein product: CASSLGDSYEQYF. Full variable domain (missing parts from reference TRBV28 and TRBJ2-7): DVKVTQSSRYLVKRTGEKVFLECVQDMDHENMFWYRQDPGLGLRLIYFSYDVKMKEKGDIPEGYSVSREKKERFSLILESASTNQTSMYLCASSLGDSYEQYFGPGTRLTVT.

The CDR3 bases are TGTGCCAGCAGTTCCACTAGCGGGGGGAACTACAATGAGCAGTTCTTC. Protein sequence: CASSSTSGGNYNEQFF. This sequence joins TRBV11-1 and TRBJ2-1; 12 bases map to TRBD2. This CDR3 has 16 residues. J was trimmed by 3 bases and V by 6 bases; bases with no gene match: 6. Germline V lookup: CDR1 SGHAT, CDR2 FQDESV (reference sequence).

The chain has TRBV20-1 and TRBJ1-5; 7 positions match TRBD1. The CDR3 is 18 residues long. The germline CDR1 and CDR2 sequences are DFQATT and SNEGSKA (reference sequence). Losses at the gene ends were 1 base for V and 0 bases for J; bases not matched to a gene: 12. The chain's CDR3 is CSARVPGTATYSNQPQHF. The CDR3, as DNA: TGCAGTGCTAGAGTTCCCGGGACAGCGACTTATAGCAATCAGCCCCAGCATTTT.

The chain couples TRBV11-3 to TRBJ2-3; possible D gene TRBD1, 6 bases. Germline V CDR1 and CDR2: SGHNT, YENEEA. This CDR3 spans 14 amino acids. V was pared by 8 bases and J by 4 bases, with 16 bases between. CDR3 sequence: CASRSPGESDTQYF. Here the CDR3 DNA reads TGTGCCAGCCGTTCACCAGGGGAATCAGATACGCAGTATTTT.

The J gene is TRBJ2-7, the V gene TRBV6-1, with unresolved D. There are 15 residues in the CDR3. The V gene lost 2 bases and the J gene lost 5 bases, with 16 bases spanning the gap. Germline V gene lookup returns CDR1 MNHNS and CDR2 SASEGT. CDR3 loop: CASSEFPGQGNEQYF. The CDR3 coding sequence is TGTGCCAGCAGTGAATTCCCAGGCCAAGGTAACGAGCAGTACTTC.

The chain recombines TRBV12-3 or TRBV12-4 with TRBJ2-5; 10 nucleotides agree with TRBD1. This CDR3 is 13 amino acids long. Trimming removed 8 bases from V and 2 bases from J; junction bases left unmatched: 2. For the CDR3, the DNA is TGTGCCAGCCAGGGACAGGGGCAAGAGACCCAGTACTTC. This gives the protein CASQGQGQETQYF.

The V gene is TRBV29-1, the J gene TRBJ1-1; a weak D match, TRBD1 (6 bases). V was pared by 4 bases and J by 0 bases, with 9 bases between. From germline, CDR1 is SQVTM and CDR2 ANQGSEA. The CDR3 is made up of 13 amino acids. In DNA, the CDR3 is TGCAGCGTTGTCGGACAGATGAACACTGAAGCTTTCTTT. It codes for CSVVGQMNTEAFF.

This clonotype was recorded a few times. The CDR3 here is CASSSGLAGGEQFF. CDR3 nucleotides: TGTGCCAGCAGCTCTGGACTAGCGGGAGGCGAGCAGTTCTTC. This rearrangement joins TRBV5-5 to TRBJ2-1; TRBD2 matches at 14 bases. J lost 10 bases, V lost 3 bases, and 3 bases had no gene match. The CDR3 runs to 14 residues. CDR1 and CDR2 (germline): SGHKS, YYEKEE (reference sequence).

The genes are TRBV2 and TRBJ2-1, with 11 bases aligning to TRBD2. V was pared by 9 bases and J by 8 bases, with 9 bases of the junction left unmatched. The germline CDR1 and CDR2 sequences are SNHLY and FYNNEI. This CDR3 has 14 residues. CDR3 DNA: TGTGCCAGAAGTATAGCGGGAGGGAGAGATGAGCAGTTCTTC. Protein product: CARSIAGGRDEQFF.

This clonotype has a handful of counts. The gene calls are TRBV29-1 and TRBJ2-5, with D possibly TRBD2 on 6 matching bases. Germline V gene data show CDR1 as SQVTM and CDR2 as ANQGSEA. Trimming removed 7 bases at V and 2 bases at J, with 8 bases between. The CDR3 has 11 amino acids. The CDR3 sequence is CSGSGQETQYF. The CDR3, as DNA: TGCAGCGGTAGCGGTCAAGAGACCCAGTACTTC. The whole variable domain, filled in from reference TRBV29-1 and TRBJ2-5, reads SAVISQKPSRDICQRGTSLTIQCQVDSQVTMMFWYRQQPGQSLTLIATANQGSEATYESGFVIDKFPISRPNLTFSTLTVSNMSPEDSSIYLCSGSGQETQYFGPGTRLLVL.

The chain joins TRBV18 to TRBJ1-1; D not resolved. The CDR3 spans 14 residues. Looked up from germline, CDR1 is KGHSH and CDR2 is LQKENI. V lost 2 bases and J lost 4, with 11 bases in between. The CDR3 reads CASSPYGLGTEAFF. In DNA form, the CDR3 reads TGTGCCAGCTCACCATACGGGTTGGGCACTGAAGCTTTCTTT.

The chain joins TRBV5-6 to TRBJ2-7, with D uncertain. V lost 1 base and J lost 2, with 13 bases in between. The germline gives CDR1 SGHDT, CDR2 YYEEEE. The CDR3 runs 15 residues. Here the CDR3 reads CASSLSGRYTYEQYV. CDR3 bases: TGTGCCAGCAGCTTGTCCGGACGTTATACCTACGAGCAGTACGTC.

V and J are TRBV11-2 and TRBJ2-4; 8 bases are shared with TRBD2. Germline CDR1 SGHAT, CDR2 FQNNGV. Trimming at V came to 4 bases and at J to 4 bases, leaving 6 bases not matched to a gene. The CDR3 totals 15 residues. The CDR3 is CASSSPSGGKNIQYF. The CDR3 nucleotides are TGTGCCAGCAGCTCCCCCTCGGGGGGGAAAAACATTCAGTACTTC. The whole variable domain, remainder taken from reference TRBV11-2 and TRBJ2-4, is EAGVAQSPRYKIIEKRQSVAFWCNPISGHATLYWYQQILGQGPKLLIQFQNNGVVDDSQLPKDRFSAERLKGVDSTLKIQPAKLEDSAVYLCASSSPSGGKNIQYFGAGTRLSVL.

The chain uses TRBV4-2 and TRBJ2-7; the match to TRBD2 covers 7 bases. Trimming took 3 bases from V and 5 from J; bases not matched to a gene: 7. Germline V gene data show CDR1 as LGHNA and CDR2 as YNFKEQ. CDR3 length equals 14 residues. The CDR3 spells CASSHGLEGDEQYF. DNA of the CDR3: TGTGCCAGCAGCCACGGACTAGAAGGGGACGAGCAGTACTTC.

This clonotype has more than one count but fewer than ten. The chain links TRBV2 to TRBJ2-7; 7 bases are a match to TRBD2. This CDR3 is 14 amino acids long. The V and J ends lost 6 bases and 1 base, in that order; junction bases with no gene match: 6. Germline V gene lookup returns CDR1 SNHLY and CDR2 FYNNEI. Here the CDR3 DNA reads TGTGCCAGCAGAGGAGGGAGGGAATCCTACGAGCAGTACTTC. Translating gives CASRGGRESYEQYF.

In its sample, this clonotype was seen a few times. This chain connects TRBV20-1 to TRBJ1-2; D ambiguous. This CDR3 spans 14 amino acids. V lost 0 bases to trimming and J lost 4 bases, with 12 bases between them. The V gene's germline CDR1 is DFQATT and CDR2 SNEGSKA (reference sequence). The CDR3 is CSARDLQIRYGYTF. CDR3 bases: TGCAGTGCTAGAGATCTCCAGATCCGCTATGGCTACACCTTC.

This clonotype appeared a few times. This sequence joins TRBV5-1 and TRBJ1-1; no clear D gene. Trimming stripped 0 bases from V and 1 base from J, with 4 bases between. Germline CDR1 and CDR2: SGHRS and YFSETQ. The CDR3 covers 13 residues. The CDR3: CASSLAGNTEAFF. The CDR3 DNA reads TGCGCCAGCAGCTTGGCAGGGAACACTGAAGCTTTCTTT.

The chain uses TRBV20-1 and TRBJ1-2, with D uncertain. This CDR3 is built from 14 residues. Germline values: CDR1 DFQATT, CDR2 SNEGSKA (reference sequence). V lost 4 bases, J lost 0 bases, and 12 bases lay in between. The CDR3 reads CSATLVQSNYGYTF. CDR3 in DNA: TGCAGTGCTACGTTGGTTCAGTCTAACTATGGCTACACCTTC.